This is a list of T cell receptor beta chains from one sample in a study of shared clonotypes between healthy human individuals. The assay was immunoSEQ multiplex PCR, and TCRdb's table has in-frame clones only and misses some. The sample yields approximately 2,000,000 clones, around 93% seen once. Material: naive CD4+ T cells from PBMCs. These receptors originate from a man aged 18 to 30 in good health. Some clones in this sample may be carry-over from other donors' samples. The CDR3 runs from the conserved cysteine through the conserved F or W. The D gene is left open where the match is weak.

TRBJ2-5 TRBV5-4 TRBD2 CASSRALAGGEETQYF TGTGCCAGCAGCAGAGCACTAGCGGGGGGGGAGGAGACCCAGTACTTC
TRBJ2-2 TRBV5-1 TRBD1 CASSSAGQAISGELFF TGCGCCAGCAGTTCCGCGGGACAGGCGATATCCGGGGAGCTGTTTTTT
TRBJ2-3 TRBV9 . CASSSHGGREANTQYF TGTGCCAGCAGCTCCCATGGGGGTCGTGAGGCAAATACGCAGTATTTT
TRBJ2-5 TRBV6-1 . CASSETGLETQYF TGTGCCAGCAGTGAAACTGGGCTGGAGACCCAGTACTTC
TRBJ2-7 TRBV6-4 TRBD1 CASSVQGGDSYEQYF TGTGCCAGCAGTGTTCAAGGGGGCGACTCCTACGAGCAGTACTTC
TRBJ2-2 TRBV27 TRBD2 CASSFRGLALTNTGELFF TGTGCCAGCAGTTTTCGAGGACTAGCTTTGACGAACACCGGGGAGCTGTTTTTT
TRBJ1-5 TRBV10-1 . CASSEPGQPQHF TGCGCCAGCAGTGAGCCGGGCCAGCCCCAGCATTTT
TRBJ2-1 TRBV5-1 . CASSPLPPPTYNEQFF TGCGCCAGCAGCCCCCTACCTCCTCCCACCTACAATGAGCAGTTCTTC
TRBJ2-7 TRBV9 TRBD2 CASSVGTLAGVSEQYF TGTGCCAGCAGCGTAGGGACCCTAGCGGGAGTGAGCGAGCAGTACTTC
TRBJ1-1 TRBV7-9 . CASSATGTAKTEAFF TGTGCCAGCAGCGCGACCGGGACCGCCAAGACTGAAGCTTTCTTT
TRBJ2-3 TRBV9 . CASSVSGTDTQYF TGTGCCAGCAGCGTCTCTGGCACAGATACGCAGTATTTT
TRBJ2-3 TRBV7-3 . CASSLGRARTDTQYF TGTGCCAGCAGCTTAGGGCGGGCCCGCACAGATACGCAGTATTTT
TRBJ2-6 TRBV29-1 . CSVERGSGANVLTF TGCAGCGTTGAACGGGGCTCTGGGGCCAACGTCCTGACTTTC
TRBJ2-1 TRBV9 . CASSPSTLGNEQFF TGTGCCAGCAGCCCCTCGACGCTGGGGAATGAGCAGTTCTTC
TRBJ2-1 TRBV6-1 . CASSEPYVRRNNEQFF TGTGCCAGCAGTGAACCCTACGTACGGAGAAACAATGAGCAGTTCTTC
TRBJ2-5 TRBV6-5 . CAGRGGIQTQYF TGTGCCGGGAGGGGGGGAATCCAGACCCAGTACTTC